These 19 T cell receptor beta chains originate from one sample sequenced in a study of post-analysis software for immune sequencing data. Findings and limits, study-wide: Patients used about five TRBV segments, including TRBV5-6, TRBV5-1 and TRBV20-1, more often than controls.

No antigen has been identified for these receptors. Unique molecular identifiers were present in the TCR beta cDNA libraries. TCRdb fed the PCR reads into MiXCR, producing one record per CDR3 protein. Among roughly 650,000 distinct CDR3 sequences, 55% to 70% were seen once, and the ten largest hold roughly 10%. The specimen was blood. The source of these receptors is a girl aged 2-9 years with multiple sclerosis.

The gene calls are TRBV4-1 and TRBJ2-5, with 7 bases lining up with TRBD2. V was clipped by 4 bases and J by 11 bases; unmatched bases: 13. Germline-derived CDR1 and CDR2 are MGHRA and YSYEKL. The CDR3 is made up of 14 amino acids. CDR3 in amino acids: CASSLRVAAREQYF. CDR3 DNA: TGCGCCAGCAGCCTCCGTGTGGCGGCGCGGGAGCAGTACTTC.

The chain combines TRBV6-6 with TRBJ2-5, with D unclear. The germline V gene encodes CDR1 MNHNY and CDR2 SVGAGI (reference sequence). The CDR3 has 16 residues. V lost 5 bases and J 4 bases, leaving 20 bases between the germline ends. The chain's CDR3 is CASSPIKDGSRETQYF. CDR3 coding DNA: TGTGCCAGCAGTCCCATCAAGGACGGGTCCCGAGAGACCCAGTACTTC.

The V call is TRBV13, the J call TRBJ1-5; possible D gene TRBD1, 5 bases. The germline V and J ends were trimmed by 5 bases and 11 bases, with 19 bases remaining between them. Germline V gene sequence: CDR1 PRHDT, CDR2 FYEKMQ (reference sequence). The CDR3 covers 14 residues. The CDR3 loop reads CASSPRDGGLAQHF. The CDR3 DNA sequence: TGTGCCAGCAGCCCCCGGGACGGTGGGTTGGCCCAGCATTTT.

This chain joins TRBV10-3 and TRBJ2-2; 7 bases line up with TRBD1. With 0 bases clipped from V and 2 bases from J, the junction kept 3 bases outside the gene matches. Germline V gene data show CDR1 as ENHRY and CDR2 as SYGVKD. The CDR3 loop spans 16 amino acids. CDR3 nucleotide sequence: TGTGCCATCAGTGAGTCTTGGACAGGAAACACCGGGGAGCTGTTTTTT. Its translation is CAISESWTGNTGELFF.

This chain joins TRBV12-3 or TRBV12-4 and TRBJ2-1; 8 bases map to TRBD1. Losses at the gene ends were 6 bases for V and 5 bases for J; bases not matched to a gene: 9. CDR3 length: 15 residues. CDR3 DNA: TGTGCCAGCAGCTCGACAGGGGACTCGCACAATGAGCAGTTCTTC. This gives the protein CASSSTGDSHNEQFF.

CDR3 protein: CASSLTAKPGQGPTYNEQFF. CDR3 DNA sequence: TGTGCCAGCAGCTTAACTGCTAAACCGGGACAGGGGCCTACCTACAATGAGCAGTTCTTC. The chain couples TRBV7-8 to TRBJ2-1, with TRBD1 matching 10 bases. The CDR3 runs 20 residues. Germline trimming cut 2 bases from V and 2 bases from J; bases unmatched to any gene: 15. Germline assignment: CDR1 SGHVS and CDR2 FQNEAQ.

The chain employs TRBV20-1 and TRBJ2-1; 9 bases map to TRBD2. V lost 6 bases and J lost 3; bases outside the gene matches: 6. Per the germline V gene, CDR1 is DFQATT and CDR2 is SNEGSKA (reference sequence). This CDR3 comprises 14 residues. The chain's CDR3 is CSALASGIYNEQFF. The CDR3 bases are TGCAGTGCCCTGGCTAGCGGGATCTACAATGAGCAGTTCTTC.

The rearrangement links TRBV5-1 to TRBJ2-5; TRBD1 might be the D (6 bases). The tail of the sequence fits TRBJ2-1 better, so the J call may be wrong. The length of the CDR3 is 13 residues. Germline CDR1 and CDR2: SGHRS and YFSETQ. CDR3: CASSLWGQETQFF. The CDR3 nucleotides read TGCGCCAGCAGCTTATGGGGGCAAGAGACCCAGTTCTTC.

The chain joins TRBV25-1 to TRBJ2-7; D is undetermined. Per germline, CDR1 MGHDK and CDR2 SYGVNS. V was trimmed by 11 bases and J by 0 bases, leaving 11 bases between them. This CDR3 has 12 residues. The CDR3 region has the DNA TGTGCCCCCCGGACGGCCTCCTACGAGCAGTACTTC. Amino acid sequence: CAPRTASYEQYF.

The chain combines TRBV10-3 with TRBJ1-2, with D uncertain. The CDR3 length is 15 residues. Germline values: CDR1 ENHRY, CDR2 SYGVKD. The germline V and J ends were trimmed by 2 bases and 0 bases, with 10 bases remaining between them. The CDR3 sequence is CAISEGQAANYGYTF. The CDR3 DNA follows: TGTGCCATCAGTGAGGGGCAGGCCGCTAACTATGGCTACACCTTC.

As concerns this clonotype: The junction shows a germline mismatch at one end, possibly a read error. V gene TRBV9 combines with J gene TRBJ2-7, with D possibly matching TRBD2 (5 bases). The end of the DNA fits TRBJ2-5 better, so the J call may be wrong. Germline V gives CDR1 SGDLS, CDR2 YYNGEE. The CDR3 runs 14 residues. This CDR3 reads CASSVGPPGETQYF. CDR3 bases: TGTGCCAGTAGCGTTGGACCGCCGGGGGAGACCCAGTACTTC.

The genes are TRBV29-1 and TRBJ1-2, with D maybe TRBD1 (6 bases). CDR1 and CDR2 (germline): SQVTM, ANQGSEA. Trimming cost V 7 bases and J 7 bases, with 19 bases left between them. The CDR3 is made up of 13 amino acids. CDR3 DNA: TGCAGCGCGGTGCAACAGGGAATCGGTGGCTACACCTTC. Its protein product is CSAVQQGIGGYTF.

This clonotype has just one count. The V and J genes are TRBV18 and TRBJ2-7; 10 bases agree with TRBD1. The last part of the DNA fits TRBJ2-5 better; the J call may be wrong. CDR3 length: 15 residues. CDR1 KGHSH and CDR2 LQKENI come from the germline V gene. CDR3 loop: CASSPATGQGETQYF. The CDR3 region has the DNA TGTGCCAGCTCACCGGCGACGGGACAGGGGGAGACCCAGTACTTC.

CDR3 sequence (DNA): TGTGCCAGCAGCCAAGTAACAGGGCAGCCCTATGGCTACACCTTC. Amino acids: CASSQVTGQPYGYTF. V and J are TRBV14 and TRBJ1-2; D possibly corresponds to TRBD1 (6 bases). The V end lost 1 base, the J end lost 4 bases, and 13 bases lay between the germline ends. This CDR3 comprises 15 residues. In germline, CDR1 is SGHDN, CDR2 FVKESK. Complete variable domain (other parts from reference TRBV14 and TRBJ1-2): EAGVTQFPSHSVIEKGQTVTLRCDPISGHDNLYWYRRVMGKEIKFLLHFVKESKQDESGMPNNRFLAERTGGTYSTLKVQPAELEDSGVYFCASSQVTGQPYGYTFGSGTRLTVV.

The chain is built from TRBV12-3 or TRBV12-4 and TRBJ2-3; D uncertain. Trimming pared 7 bases from V and 2 bases from J, leaving 16 bases between. The CDR3 length is 15 residues. In DNA form, the CDR3 reads TGTGCCAGCACCAACGACCTCCAGGCCACAGATACGCAGTATTTT. Amino acid sequence: CASTNDLQATDTQYF.

The chain combines TRBV3-1 with TRBJ2-7; D ambiguous. Trimming took 4 bases from V and 6 from J, leaving 13 bases between them. Germline V CDR1 and CDR2: LGHDT, YNNKEL (reference sequence). There are 13 residues in the CDR3. The CDR3 is CASSLQGLGEQYF. CDR3 sequence (DNA): TGTGCCAGCAGCCTCCAAGGCTTGGGCGAGCAGTACTTC.

The chain uses TRBV20-1 and TRBJ2-3; TRBD1 matches 7 bases. J was trimmed by 4 bases and V by 6 bases; bases with no gene match: 7. There are 13 residues in the CDR3. Germline loops: CDR1 DFQATT, CDR2 SNEGSKA (reference sequence). Written as DNA, the CDR3 is TGCAGTGCCCGGGACAGCGATTCAGATACGCAGTATTTT. Translating gives CSARDSDSDTQYF.

This chain joins TRBV21-1 and TRBJ1-2; the table calls TRBD1, which could not be checked here. TRBV21-1 is termed a pseudogene. The CDR3 extends over 13 amino acids. The CDR3 DNA reads TGTGCCAGCAGCCGAAGGGGGGTATATGGCTACACCTTC. Residues: CASSRRGVYGYTF.

A single count supports this clonotype. V usage is TRBV5-1 and J usage is TRBJ2-4; no reliable D call. CDR1 SGHRS and CDR2 YFSETQ come from the germline V gene. CDR3 length: 14 residues. V was pared by 0 bases and J by 7 bases, with 11 bases between. The CDR3 loop is CASSLAEMSNIQYF. CDR3 in DNA: TGCGCCAGCAGCTTGGCCGAGATGAGTAACATTCAGTACTTC.